These 23 T cell receptor beta chains share one sample of origin, sequenced in a study of PD-1 blockade in classical Hodgkin lymphoma. This table comes from immunoSEQ multiplex PCR, and its TCRdb copy is limited to in-frame clones, with some not included. Among nearly 25,000 clones listed, 72% were seen once. Time point meaning: cycle 4 day 1 (C4D1), after less than 7 weeks of nivolumab. No patient escaped relapse after autologous stem cell transplantation, and brentuximab vedotin exposure varied. The sample was peripheral blood mononuclear cells (PBMCs), taken before the fourth cycle of nivolumab. Receptors originate from a human donor with classical Hodgkin lymphoma.

This chain connects TRBV27 to TRBJ1-1; weak D call: TRBD1 (5 bases). This CDR3 is 15 amino acids long. The V and J ends lost 6 bases and 1 base respectively, with 15 bases between them. In germline, CDR1 is MNHEY, CDR2 SMNVEV (reference sequence). The CDR3 nucleotides read TGTGCCAGCAGCGTAGAGCCCGACAGGAACACTGAAGCTTTCTTT. Protein product: CASSVEPDRNTEAFF.

The gene calls are TRBV18 and TRBJ1-1; TRBD1 aligns across 7 bases. With V trimmed by 3 bases and J by 6 bases, 13 bases remained unmatched. The CDR3 contains 16 residues. CDR1 and CDR2 (germline): KGHSH, LQKENI. The DNA of the CDR3 is TGTGCCAGCTCACCCCGGCAGGGGGGGCGCGCGGCTGAAGCTTTCTTT. This codes for CASSPRQGGRAAEAFF. The full variable domain, with the rest looked up from reference TRBV18 and TRBJ1-1, is NAGVMQNPRHLVRRRGQEARLRCSPMKGHSHVYWYRQLPEEGLKFMVYLQKENIIDESGMPKERFSAEFPKEGPSILRIQQVVRGDSAAYFCASSPRQGGRAAEAFFGQGTRLTVV.

The chain combines TRBV6-5 with TRBJ1-1; TRBD1 is a possible D gene (5 bases). V was cut by 0 bases and J by 9 bases, with 8 bases left in between. This CDR3 contains 12 residues. CDR1 MNHEY and CDR2 SVGAGI come from the germline V gene. CDR3 amino acids: CASSYSGRQAFF. Written as DNA, the CDR3 is TGTGCCAGCAGTTACTCGGGACGGCAAGCTTTCTTT.

This sequence joins TRBV6-6 and TRBJ1-1; TRBD1 is a possible D gene (5 bases). V was cut by 6 bases and J by 4 bases, with 12 bases left in between. This CDR3 comprises 13 residues. Germline V gene lookup returns CDR1 MNHNY and CDR2 SVGAGI (reference sequence). The CDR3 protein is CASRFGQATEAFF. CDR3 sequence (DNA): TGTGCCAGCAGATTTGGACAAGCCACTGAAGCTTTCTTT.

V usage is TRBV7-2 and J usage is TRBJ2-3; D is ambiguous. V gave up 1 base and J gave up 6 bases, with 5 bases separating them. The germline V gene has CDR1 SGHTA and CDR2 FQGNSA. This CDR3 comprises 12 residues. CDR3 sequence reads: CASSLGADTQYF. The CDR3 DNA is TGTGCCAGCAGCTTAGGAGCGGATACGCAGTATTTT.

Points on this clone: The likely explanation is a read error, given a far larger clone one base away. The chain combines TRBV11-3 with TRBJ1-2; a weak D match, TRBD1 (5 bases). The CDR3 has 14 amino acids. The ends were cut back, 5 bases at V and 4 bases at J, with 14 bases in the middle. CDR1 is SGHNT and CDR2 is YENEEA in the germline V gene. The CDR3 nucleotides read TGTGCCAGCAGCCAAGATCGGGGGACCTATGGCTACACCTTC. It specifies CASSQDRGTYGYTF. The complete variable domain, with remaining parts taken from reference TRBV11-3 and TRBJ1-2, reads EAGVVQSPRYKIIEKKQPVAFWCNPISGHNTLYWYLQNLGQGPELLIRYENEEAVDDSQLPKDRFSAERLKGVDSTLKIQPAELGDSAVYLCASSQDRGTYGYTFGSGTRLTVV.

The V gene is TRBV5-1, the J gene TRBJ2-2; D is undetermined. The CDR3 contains 15 residues. In germline, CDR1 is SGHRS, CDR2 YFSETQ. Trimming removed 0 bases at V and 1 base at J, with 7 bases between. CDR3 loop: CASSLERLNTGELFF. In DNA form, the CDR3 reads TGCGCCAGCAGCTTGGAACGGCTGAACACCGGGGAGCTGTTTTTT.

The chain uses TRBV5-8 and TRBJ1-1, with TRBD1 identical over 7 bases. The CDR3 has 11 amino acids. V was clipped by 3 bases and J by 8 bases; unmatched bases: 1. Germline CDR1 reads SGHTS; CDR2 reads YDEGEE. The CDR3, as DNA: TGTGCCAGCAGCTCGACAGGGGAAGCTTTCTTT. Translation: CASSSTGEAFF.

The chain links TRBV2 to TRBJ1-2; no clear D. V was clipped by 4 bases and J by 6 bases, with 9 bases between them. The germline V gene has CDR1 SNHLY and CDR2 FYNNEI. This CDR3 contains 12 residues. CDR3 sequence: CASSGPQDGYTF. The CDR3, as DNA: TGTGCCAGCAGTGGACCCCAGGATGGCTACACCTTC.

This chain links TRBV6-5 with TRBJ1-4; 7 positions match TRBD1. This CDR3 comprises 14 residues. Trimming cost V 6 bases and J 5 bases; bases outside gene matches: 6. Germline CDR1 MNHEY, CDR2 SVGAGI. In DNA, the CDR3 is TGTGCCAGCAGCCGCGGGACAGCGAATGAAAAACTGTTTTTT. The encoded protein is CASSRGTANEKLFF.

The chain combines TRBV7-3 with TRBJ2-3; 7 nucleotides match TRBD1. The CDR3 length is 16 residues. In germline, CDR1 is SGHTA, CDR2 FQGTGA. J was trimmed by 1 base and V by 1 base; bases with no gene match: 5. As DNA, the CDR3 is TGTGCCAGCAGCTTAAAGGGGGCGAGGGGCACAGATACGCAGTATTTT. Translation: CASSLKGARGTDTQYF.

The rearrangement joins TRBV15 to TRBJ1-4; D gene uncertain. The length of the CDR3 is 19 residues. Germline V CDR1 and CDR2: LNHNV, YYDKDF (reference sequence). Trimming removed 1 base at V and 4 bases at J, with 22 bases between. Here the CDR3 DNA reads TGTGCCACCAGCAGAGCCTTGGCGCTCCTGCCCCTATATAATGAAAAACTGTTTTTT. Its protein is CATSRALALLPLYNEKLFF.

V gene TRBV7-3 combines with J gene TRBJ1-1; a possible D gene is TRBD1 (6 bases). This CDR3 comprises 16 residues. Germline lookup yields CDR1 SGHTA and CDR2 FQGTGA. The ends were cut back, 5 bases at V and 0 bases at J, with 16 bases in the middle. The CDR3 region has the DNA TGTGCCAGCAGCCGCCAGGGTAGGGGGATGAACACTGAAGCTTTCTTT. Its translation is CASSRQGRGMNTEAFF.

The sample holds a few counts of this clone. The rearrangement links TRBV6-5 to TRBJ1-2; unclear D gene. V shed 9 bases and J shed 0 bases, with 5 bases lying between them. Germline CDR1 is MNHEY and CDR2 is SVGAGI. CDR3 size: 11 residues. For the CDR3, the DNA is TGTGCCAGTATGACTAACTATGGCTACACCTTC. Translating it yields CASMTNYGYTF.

The V call is TRBV5-8, the J call TRBJ1-5; TRBD1 might be the D (6 bases). V gave up 0 bases and J gave up 6 bases, with 16 bases separating them. Germline-derived CDR1 and CDR2 are SGHTS and YDEGEE. This CDR3 comprises 16 residues. Here the CDR3 reads CASSLASGVIVQPQHF. Here the CDR3 DNA reads TGTGCCAGCAGCTTGGCTTCAGGGGTAATAGTTCAGCCCCAGCATTTT.

J is TRBJ1-6 and V is TRBV4-3, with no clear D. Germline V gives CDR1 LGHNA, CDR2 YSLEER. The CDR3 is made up of 17 amino acids. The V and J ends lost 4 bases and 7 bases respectively, with 20 bases between them. CDR3 in amino acids: CASSPTSGEGLNSPLHF. In nucleotides, the CDR3 is TGCGCCAGCAGCCCAACCTCCGGGGAGGGATTAAATTCACCCCTCCACTTT.

This sequence joins TRBV5-1 and TRBJ1-2, with 11 bases that match TRBD1. V lost 5 bases and J lost 5; bases outside the gene matches: 5. The germline V gene has CDR1 SGHRS and CDR2 YFSETQ. The CDR3 spans 14 residues. Written as DNA, the CDR3 is TGCGCCAGCAGAACCGGGACAGGGGGTTATGGCTACACCTTC. Translation: CASRTGTGGYGYTF.

This chain connects TRBV25-1 to TRBJ2-2; possibly TRBD1 for D (5 bases). The CDR3 sequence is 14 residues long. Trimming cost V 1 base and J 3 bases, with 6 bases left between them. Germline-derived CDR1 and CDR2 are MGHDK and SYGVNS. This chain's CDR3 is CASSESRDTGELFF. CDR3 nucleotide sequence: TGTGCCAGCAGTGAATCCAGGGACACCGGGGAGCTGTTTTTT.

This clone was seen a few times. J is TRBJ2-3 and V is TRBV7-9, with no clear D. This CDR3 has 15 residues. Germline CDR1 reads SEHNR; CDR2 reads FQNEAQ (reference sequence). V lost 1 base and J 6 bases, leaving 14 bases between the germline ends. The CDR3 here is CASSLEVALEDTQYF. For the CDR3, the DNA is TGTGCCAGCAGCTTAGAAGTCGCCTTGGAGGATACGCAGTATTTT.

As concerns this clone: Additional DNA sequences in this sample encode the identical CDR3. The chain has TRBV7-3 and TRBJ1-1, with D perhaps matching TRBD1 (5 bases). This CDR3 region has 15 residues. Trimming left V 2 bases short and J 4 bases short, with 14 bases between. Germline lookup yields CDR1 SGHTA and CDR2 FQGTGA. The CDR3 loop is CASSLVRNRPTEAFF. CDR3 sequence (DNA): TGTGCCAGCAGCTTAGTAAGGAACAGGCCCACTGAAGCTTTCTTT.

Details on this clone: Other DNA sequences in the same sample also yield this CDR3. This chain uses TRBV28 with TRBJ1-4; D is ambiguous. V shed 5 bases and J shed 0 bases, with 1 base lying between them. The CDR3 spans 12 residues. Germline values: CDR1 MDHEN, CDR2 SYDVKM. The DNA for the CDR3 is TGTGCCAGCAGTACAACTAATGAAAAACTGTTTTTT. It is translated as CASSTTNEKLFF.

This sequence joins TRBV7-9 and TRBJ2-7, with D uncertain. V was shortened by 1 base and J by 7 bases, with 11 bases between the two germline ends. The CDR3 sequence is 13 residues long. CDR1 and CDR2 from the germline V gene are SEHNR and FQNEAQ (reference sequence). The CDR3 DNA reads as TGTGCCAGCAGCTTAGATCCGGTGGCGGAGCAGTACTTC. Its translation is CASSLDPVAEQYF. Looking up the rest from reference TRBV7-9 and TRBJ2-7 gives the full variable domain: DTGVSQNPRHKITKRGQNVTFRCDPISEHNRLYWYRQTLGQGPEFLTYFQNEAQLEKSRLLSDRFSAERPKGSFSTLEIQRTEQGDSAMYLCASSLDPVAEQYFGPGTRLTVT.

The rearrangement uses TRBV7-2 and TRBJ2-4; TRBD1 matches 8 bases. The CDR3 is made up of 16 amino acids. CDR1 is SGHTA and CDR2 is FQGNSA in the germline V gene. The ends lost 4 bases at V and 3 bases at J; junction bases unmatched: 8. For the CDR3, the DNA is TGTGCCAGCAGCTCCGGACAGGGTATAGACAAAAACATTCAGTACTTC. Its protein product is CASSSGQGIDKNIQYF.